This T cell receptor (beta chain) was profiled in a study of blood T cell dynamics during melanoma immunotherapy. Overall study context: Patients with metastatic melanoma got pembrolizumab or nivolumab-ipilimumab as first-line care.

This clone was seen a few times. J lost 6 bases, V lost 1 base, and 6 bases had no gene match. Germline values: CDR1 MGHRA, CDR2 YSYEKL. The CDR3 sequence is 15 residues long. Time point indicated: pre-treatment baseline. No patient had earlier systemic cancer treatment, concurrent immunosuppressants, or another active cancer. Libraries were prepared by immunoSEQ multiplex PCR; TCRdb keeps only in-frame clonotypes and omits some of them. This sample has over 9,500 clones, with 75% to 90% found just once. This sample comprised blood, obtained from a patient treated with checkpoint blockade. This clonotype was obtained from a human donor with melanoma. The rearrangement links TRBV4-1 to TRBJ1-2, with TRBD1 matching 9 bases. DNA of the CDR3: TGCGCCAGCAGCCAAGTAGGGACAGGGAGAAATGGCTACACCTTC. It is translated as CASSQVGTGRNGYTF.